What follows are 9 T cell receptor beta chains derived from one specimen sequenced in a study of read filtering for tumor transcriptome and immune sequencing. From about 400 ng of RNA, a library with molecular barcoded alpha/delta and beta/gamma adaptors was made. TCRdb re-analysed the reads in MiXCR, keeping a single row per CDR3 protein. The table lists 85,000 to 100,000 distinct CDR3 sequences, about 22% of them singletons. Sequences were obtained from a population of CD138-negative cells sorted from bone marrow. The receptors were sampled from a donor at least 40 years old with multiple myeloma.

This clonotype was recorded at least ten times. The chain recombines TRBV29-1 with TRBJ2-5; 8 nucleotides line up with TRBD1. The germline gives CDR1 SQVTM, CDR2 ANQGSEA. The CDR3 runs to 11 residues. The V gene end was trimmed by 8 bases and the J gene end by 6 bases; junction bases not matched to a gene: 5. Written as DNA, the CDR3 is TGCAGCTCATACAGGGGGAAGACCCAGTACTTC. The encoded protein is CSSYRGKTQYF.

The chain recombines TRBV20-1 with TRBJ2-3; TRBD2 aligns across 9 bases. The CDR3 extends over 15 amino acids. CDR1 DFQATT and CDR2 SNEGSKA come from the germline V gene (reference sequence). V was clipped by 6 bases and J by 5 bases; unmatched bases: 12. The CDR3 loop is CSAHQLAGAGDTQYF. CDR3 nucleotide sequence: TGCAGTGCCCATCAACTAGCGGGTGCTGGAGATACGCAGTATTTT.

This clonotype appeared many times. J is TRBJ2-3 and V is TRBV9, with 9 bases matching TRBD1. Per the germline V gene, CDR1 is SGDLS and CDR2 is YYNGEE. The CDR3 spans 16 residues. V was clipped by 3 bases and J by 5 bases; unmatched bases: 10. The CDR3 reads CASSGHRGRLGDTQYF. CDR3 DNA sequence: TGTGCCAGCAGCGGACACAGGGGGCGCCTTGGAGATACGCAGTATTTT.

This clonotype was recorded a few times. The chain carries TRBV2 and TRBJ2-3; D perhaps matches TRBD2 (5 bases). CDR3 size: 13 residues. Trimming stripped 5 bases from V and 2 bases from J, with 8 bases between. CDR1 and CDR2 from the germline V gene are SNHLY and FYNNEI. The CDR3: CASSTGNTDTQYF. The CDR3 DNA is TGTGCCAGCAGTACGGGGAACACAGATACGCAGTATTTT.

The chain couples TRBV12-3 or TRBV12-4 to TRBJ2-3; 9 bases are a match to TRBD2. With V trimmed by 5 bases and J by 5 bases, 11 bases remained unmatched. CDR3 length equals 16 residues. The CDR3, as DNA: TGTGCCAGCAGTCCCCGGGGTAGCGGGGGAGGAGATACGCAGTATTTT. Amino acids: CASSPRGSGGGDTQYF.

This clonotype was recorded at least ten times. The chain couples TRBV3-1 to TRBJ2-2; D unresolved. The CDR3 is 14 residues long. V was cut by 3 bases and J by 0 bases, with 5 bases left in between. In germline, CDR1 is LGHDT, CDR2 YNNKEL (reference sequence). The CDR3 DNA sequence: TGTGCCAGCAGCCAGGGGACGAACACCGGGGAGCTGTTTTTT. It encodes CASSQGTNTGELFF.

There are many counts of this clonotype. The chain combines TRBV27 with TRBJ1-1; weak D call: TRBD1 (6 bases). The CDR3 is 16 amino acids. Trimming shortened V by 6 bases and J by 2 bases, and 19 bases separated the two germline ends. Germline-derived CDR1 and CDR2 are MNHEY and SMNVEV (reference sequence). The CDR3 reads CASSSFLDRLNTEAFF. CDR3 DNA: TGTGCCAGCAGCTCCTTTTTAGACAGGTTAAACACTGAAGCTTTCTTT.

The rearrangement uses TRBV10-3 and TRBJ1-5; D may be TRBD1 (5 bases). This CDR3 is 16 amino acids long. CDR1 ENHRY and CDR2 SYGVKD come from the germline V gene. V was trimmed by 0 bases and J by 0 bases, leaving 9 bases between them. Written as DNA, the CDR3 is TGTGCCATCAGTGAGTCGGGACCCGATAGCAATCAGCCCCAGCATTTT. It yields the protein CAISESGPDSNQPQHF.

On this clonotype itself: A much bigger clone sits one base away, suggesting this may be a read error. This chain links TRBV2 with TRBJ2-2; D not certain. The CDR3 sequence is 15 residues long. Trimming stripped 4 bases from V and 4 bases from J, with 13 bases between. Looked up from germline, CDR1 is SNHLY and CDR2 is FYNNEI. The CDR3 here is CASSGTSGFTGELFF. Written as DNA, the CDR3 is TGTGCCAGCAGTGGTACGTCAGGCTTCACCGGGGAGCTGTTTTTT.